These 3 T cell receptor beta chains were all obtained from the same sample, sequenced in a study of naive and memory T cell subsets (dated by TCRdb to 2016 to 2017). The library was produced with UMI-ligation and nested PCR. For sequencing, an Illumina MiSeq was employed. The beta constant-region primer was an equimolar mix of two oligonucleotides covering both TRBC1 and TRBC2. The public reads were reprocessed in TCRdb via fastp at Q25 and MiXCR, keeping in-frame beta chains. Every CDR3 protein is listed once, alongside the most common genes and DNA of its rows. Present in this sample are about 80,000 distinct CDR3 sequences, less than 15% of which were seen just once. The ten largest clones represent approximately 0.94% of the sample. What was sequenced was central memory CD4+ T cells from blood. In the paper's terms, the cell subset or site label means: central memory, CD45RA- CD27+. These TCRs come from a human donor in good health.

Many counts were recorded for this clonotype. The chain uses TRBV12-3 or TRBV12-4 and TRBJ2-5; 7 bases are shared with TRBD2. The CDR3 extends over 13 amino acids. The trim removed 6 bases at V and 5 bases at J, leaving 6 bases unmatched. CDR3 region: CASSLGTMETQYF. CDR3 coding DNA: TGTGCCAGCAGCCTAGGGACTATGGAGACCCAGTACTTC.

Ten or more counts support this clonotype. CDR3 loop: CASSSSGTGYYEQYF. CDR3 bases: TGTGCCAGCAGCTCTTCGGGGACAGGGTATTACGAGCAGTACTTC. The chain links TRBV5-4 to TRBJ2-7; 9 bases are a match to TRBD1. Trimming cost V 3 bases and J 4 bases; bases outside gene matches: 8. Germline lookup yields CDR1 SGHNT and CDR2 YYREEE (reference sequence). This CDR3 is 15 amino acids long.

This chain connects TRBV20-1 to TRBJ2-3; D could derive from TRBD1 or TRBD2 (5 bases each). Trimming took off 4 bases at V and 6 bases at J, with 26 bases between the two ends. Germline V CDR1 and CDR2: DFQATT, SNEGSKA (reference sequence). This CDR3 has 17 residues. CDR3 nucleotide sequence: TGCAGTGCTACCCAGGGAGTGAGGGGACGACTTGAGGATACGCAGTATTTT. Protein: CSATQGVRGRLEDTQYF.